Listed below are T cell receptor beta chains from one sample, sequenced in a study of OX40 agonist ivuxolimab in advanced cancers. Sequencing used immunoSEQ multiplex PCR; TCRdb keeps in-frame clones, though not all of them. The data hold roughly 70,000 clones, with approximately 81% observed a single time. Sequencing used CD4+ or CD8+ T cells sorted from blood, obtained in a trial of the OX40 agonist ivuxolimab. The receptors come from an adult with an advanced solid tumor such as melanoma, head and neck, liver or kidney cancer. CDR3s include the opening cysteine and the closing phenylalanine or tryptophan. D genes are given only for firm matches. Clone size is given for some rows only: seen once, a few or many times, or a class if the clone is expanded.

J gene,V gene,clone size,D gene,CDR3 DNA,CDR3 protein
TRBJ1-1,TRBV6-1,.,.,TGTGCCAGCATAAGCGGGGGGCGTCAAGCTTTCTTT,CASISGGRQAFF
TRBJ1-6,TRBV15,few,.,TGTGCCACCAGCAGACAGGGGTATAATTCACCCCTCCACTTT,CATSRQGYNSPLHF
TRBJ1-4,TRBV7-9,.,TRBD1,TGTGCCAGCAGCCCGCCCCGAGGACAGGGCGCGGAAAAACTGTTTTTT,CASSPPRGQGAEKLFF
TRBJ1-2,TRBV25-1,.,TRBD1,TGTGCCAGCAGCGACAGGGATGGCTACACCTTC,CASSDRDGYTF
TRBJ2-2,TRBV7-2,.,TRBD2,TGTGCCAGCAGCTTGATCGGGGGGGGGACCGGGGAGCTGTTTTTT,CASSLIGGGTGELFF
TRBJ2-3,TRBV19,.,.,TGTGCCAGTAGTGAGGGGTCACCCACAGATACGCAGTATTTT,CASSEGSPTDTQYF
TRBJ1-2,TRBV7-2,.,.,TGTGCCAGCAGCTTAGCTTGGAGGGTTGTGGGCTACACCTTC,CASSLAWRVVGYTF
TRBJ2-1,TRBV9,.,.,TGTGCCAGCAGCGTTGGGTCTAGCGCCCCTGAGCAGTTCTTC,CASSVGSSAPEQFF
TRBJ2-1,TRBV18,.,.,TGTGCCAGCTCACCAGAACGGGACAATGAGCAGTTCTTC,CASSPERDNEQFF
TRBJ2-1,TRBV10-3,.,TRBD1,TGTGCCATCAGCACCCTCGGACAGGGGGCATCCTACAATGAGCAGTTCTTC,CAISTLGQGASYNEQFF
TRBJ1-2,TRBV5-1,.,.,TGCGCCAGCAGCTTGGCAGGGACTAACTATGGCTACACCTTC,CASSLAGTNYGYTF
TRBJ1-2,TRBV5-5,.,TRBD1,TGTGCCAGCAGCCGACAGGGCCCATGGGACCGCTATGGCTACACCTTC,CASSRQGPWDRYGYTF
TRBJ1-2,TRBV7-9,few,.,TGTGCCAGCAGCTCCGCAGCAAGTTATGGCTACACCTTC,CASSSAASYGYTF
TRBJ2-2,TRBV7-2,.,.,TGTGCCAGCAGCTTAAACCGGCCAGGGGCCGGCGGGGAGCTGTTTTTT,CASSLNRPGAGGELFF
TRBJ2-3,TRBV7-2,.,TRBD1,TGTGCCAGCAGTCGAACAGGGGCGAGGAGCACAGATACGCAGTATTTT,CASSRTGARSTDTQYF